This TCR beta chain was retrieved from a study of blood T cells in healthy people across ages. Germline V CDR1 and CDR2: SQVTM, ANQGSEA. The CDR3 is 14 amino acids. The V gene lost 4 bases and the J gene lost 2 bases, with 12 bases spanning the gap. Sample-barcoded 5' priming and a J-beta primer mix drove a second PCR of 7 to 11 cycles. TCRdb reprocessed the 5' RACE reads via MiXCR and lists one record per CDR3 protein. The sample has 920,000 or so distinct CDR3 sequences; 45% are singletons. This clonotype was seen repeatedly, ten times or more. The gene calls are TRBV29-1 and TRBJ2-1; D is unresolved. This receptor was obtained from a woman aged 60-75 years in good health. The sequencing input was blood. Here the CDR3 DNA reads TGCAGCGTTGTCTACGGGCCTACCTACAATGAGCAGTTCTTC. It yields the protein CSVVYGPTYNEQFF.